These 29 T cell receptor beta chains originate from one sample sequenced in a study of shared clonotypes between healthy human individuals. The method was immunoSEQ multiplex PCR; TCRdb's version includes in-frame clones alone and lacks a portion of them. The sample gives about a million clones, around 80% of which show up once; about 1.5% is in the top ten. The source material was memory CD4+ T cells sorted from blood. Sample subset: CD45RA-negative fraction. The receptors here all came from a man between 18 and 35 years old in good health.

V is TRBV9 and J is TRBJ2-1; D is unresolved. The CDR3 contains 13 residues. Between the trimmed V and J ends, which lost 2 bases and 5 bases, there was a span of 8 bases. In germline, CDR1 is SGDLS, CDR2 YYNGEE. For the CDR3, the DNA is TGTGCCAGCAGCGTCTTGACCGACAATGAGCAGTTCTTC. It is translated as CASSVLTDNEQFF. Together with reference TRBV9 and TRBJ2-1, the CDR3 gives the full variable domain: DSGVTQTPKHLITATGQRVTLRCSPRSGDLSVYWYQQSLDQGLQFLIQYYNGEERAKGNILERFSAQQFPDLHSELNLSSLELGDSALYFCASSVLTDNEQFFGPGTRLTVL.

This CDR3 is CASSPPSLAGFYNEQFF. As DNA, the CDR3 is TGTGCCAGCAGCCCGCCCTCCCTAGCGGGGTTTTACAATGAGCAGTTCTTC. J is TRBJ2-1 and V is TRBV7-9, with 9 bases matching TRBD2. V lost 5 bases, J lost 4 bases, and 12 bases stayed unmatched. Per the germline V gene, CDR1 is SEHNR and CDR2 is FQNEAQ (reference sequence). The length of the CDR3 is 17 residues.

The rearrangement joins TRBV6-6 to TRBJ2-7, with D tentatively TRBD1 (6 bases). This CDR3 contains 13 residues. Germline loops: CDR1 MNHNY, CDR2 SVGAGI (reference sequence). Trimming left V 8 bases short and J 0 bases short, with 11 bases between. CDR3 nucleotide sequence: TGTGCCAGCCTGAGGGGGACCTCCTACGAGCAGTACTTC. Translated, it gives CASLRGTSYEQYF.

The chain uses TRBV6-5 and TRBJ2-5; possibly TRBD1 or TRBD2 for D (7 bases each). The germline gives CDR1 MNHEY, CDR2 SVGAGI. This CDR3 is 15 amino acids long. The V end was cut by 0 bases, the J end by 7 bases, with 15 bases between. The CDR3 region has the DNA TGTGCCAGCAGTTACTCGGGAGGGGGCGGGGGGACCCAGTACTTC. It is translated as CASSYSGGGGGTQYF.

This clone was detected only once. The CDR3 is CASSLEAGDQPQHF. In DNA, the CDR3 is TGCGCCAGCAGCTTGGAGGCAGGAGATCAGCCCCAGCATTTT. The chain employs TRBV5-1 and TRBJ1-5; D remains unclear. The CDR3 sequence is 14 residues long. Trimming cost V 0 bases and J 5 bases, with 9 bases left between them. Germline CDR1 is SGHRS and CDR2 is YFSETQ.

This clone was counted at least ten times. The CDR3 coding sequence is TGTGCCAGCTCACTACAAACAGGGTCCTACGAGCAGTACTTC. Amino acid sequence: CASSLQTGSYEQYF. The chain is built from TRBV18 and TRBJ2-7; D perhaps matches TRBD1 (6 bases). This CDR3 contains 14 residues. Looked up from germline, CDR1 is KGHSH and CDR2 is LQKENI. V was clipped by 4 bases and J by 1 base, with 11 bases between them.

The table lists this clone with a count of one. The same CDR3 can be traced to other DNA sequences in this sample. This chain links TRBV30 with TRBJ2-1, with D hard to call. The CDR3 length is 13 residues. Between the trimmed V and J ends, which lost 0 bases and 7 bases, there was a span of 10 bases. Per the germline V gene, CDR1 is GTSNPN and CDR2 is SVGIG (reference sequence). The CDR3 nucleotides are TGTGCCTGGAGTGTAAGGTTGGGGAATGAGCAGTTCTTC. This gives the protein CAWSVRLGNEQFF.

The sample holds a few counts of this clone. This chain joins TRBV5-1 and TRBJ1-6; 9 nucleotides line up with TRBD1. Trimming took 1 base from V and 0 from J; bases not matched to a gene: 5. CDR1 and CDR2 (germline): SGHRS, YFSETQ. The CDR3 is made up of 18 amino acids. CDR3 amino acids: CASSLRGQGSSYNSPLHF. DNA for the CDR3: TGCGCCAGCAGCTTGAGGGGACAGGGAAGCTCCTATAATTCACCCCTCCACTTT.

CDR3 region: CASSLEGLLRTDTQYF. The CDR3 bases are TGCGCCAGCAGCTTGGAGGGCCTCCTTCGCACAGATACGCAGTATTTT. V and J are TRBV5-1 and TRBJ2-3; D not certain. The CDR3 runs 16 residues. Germline V lookup: CDR1 SGHRS, CDR2 YFSETQ. V shed 0 bases and J shed 1 base, with 12 bases lying between them.

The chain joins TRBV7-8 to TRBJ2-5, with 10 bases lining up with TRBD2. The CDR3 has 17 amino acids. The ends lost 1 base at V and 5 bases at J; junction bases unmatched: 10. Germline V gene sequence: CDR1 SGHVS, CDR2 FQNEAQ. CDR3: CASSLGPRASGSETQYF. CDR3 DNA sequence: TGTGCCAGCAGCTTAGGGCCCCGGGCTAGCGGGAGTGAGACCCAGTACTTC.

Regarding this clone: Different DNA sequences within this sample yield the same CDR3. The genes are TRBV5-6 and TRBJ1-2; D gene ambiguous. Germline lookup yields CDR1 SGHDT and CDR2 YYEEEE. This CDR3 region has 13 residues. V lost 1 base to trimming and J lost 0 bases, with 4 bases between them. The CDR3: CASSLNSNYGYTF. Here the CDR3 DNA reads TGTGCCAGCAGCTTGAACTCTAACTATGGCTACACCTTC.

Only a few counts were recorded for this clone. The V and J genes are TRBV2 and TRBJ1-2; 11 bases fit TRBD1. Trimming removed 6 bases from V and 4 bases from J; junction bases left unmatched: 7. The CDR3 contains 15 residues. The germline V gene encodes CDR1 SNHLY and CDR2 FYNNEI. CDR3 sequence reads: CASRARTGGGYGYTF. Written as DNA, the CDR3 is TGTGCCAGCAGGGCCAGGACAGGGGGCGGCTATGGCTACACCTTC. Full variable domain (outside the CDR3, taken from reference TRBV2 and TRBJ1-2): EPEVTQTPSHQVTQMGQEVILRCVPISNHLYFYWYRQILGQKVEFLVSFYNNEISEKSEIFDDQFSVERPDGSNFTLKIRSTKLEDSAMYFCASRARTGGGYGYTFGSGTRLTVV.

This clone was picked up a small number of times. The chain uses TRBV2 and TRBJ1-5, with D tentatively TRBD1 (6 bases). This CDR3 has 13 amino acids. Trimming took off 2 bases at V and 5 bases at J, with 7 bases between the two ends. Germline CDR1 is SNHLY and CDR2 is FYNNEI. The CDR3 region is CASSENRDQPQHF. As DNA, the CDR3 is TGTGCCAGCAGTGAAAACAGGGATCAGCCCCAGCATTTT.

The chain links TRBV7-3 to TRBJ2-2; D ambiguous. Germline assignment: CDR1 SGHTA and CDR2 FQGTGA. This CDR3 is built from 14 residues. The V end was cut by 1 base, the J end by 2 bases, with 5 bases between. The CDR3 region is CASSLMGNTGELFF. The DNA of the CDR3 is TGTGCCAGCAGCTTAATGGGAAACACCGGGGAGCTGTTTTTT.

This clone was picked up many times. The DNA for the CDR3 is TGTGCCACCGAGGGACAGCCCAATCAGCCCCAGCATTTT. Encoded protein: CATEGQPNQPQHF. J is TRBJ1-5 and V is TRBV6-1; 7 positions agree with TRBD1. The ends lost 10 bases at V and 3 bases at J; junction bases unmatched: 6. The CDR3 is 13 residues long. Germline CDR1 reads MNHNS; CDR2 reads SASEGT.

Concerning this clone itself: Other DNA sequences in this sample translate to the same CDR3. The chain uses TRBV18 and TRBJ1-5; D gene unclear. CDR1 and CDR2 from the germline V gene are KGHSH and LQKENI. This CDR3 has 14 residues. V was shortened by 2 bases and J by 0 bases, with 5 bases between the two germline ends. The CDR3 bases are TGTGCCAGCTCACCAGTATCTAGCAATCAGCCCCAGCATTTT. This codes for CASSPVSSNQPQHF.

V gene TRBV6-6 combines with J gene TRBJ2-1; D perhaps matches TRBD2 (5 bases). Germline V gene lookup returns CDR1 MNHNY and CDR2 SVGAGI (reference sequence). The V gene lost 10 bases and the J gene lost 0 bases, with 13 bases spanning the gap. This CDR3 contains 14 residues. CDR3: CATAVASSYNEQFF. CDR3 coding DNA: TGTGCCACGGCTGTAGCGAGCTCCTACAATGAGCAGTTCTTC.

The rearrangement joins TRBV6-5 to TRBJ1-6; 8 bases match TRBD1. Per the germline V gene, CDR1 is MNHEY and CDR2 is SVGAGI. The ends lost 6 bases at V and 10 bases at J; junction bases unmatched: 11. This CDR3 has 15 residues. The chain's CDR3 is CASSAQVRGQSPLHF. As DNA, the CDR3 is TGTGCCAGCAGCGCGCAGGTCAGGGGGCAGTCACCCCTCCACTTT.

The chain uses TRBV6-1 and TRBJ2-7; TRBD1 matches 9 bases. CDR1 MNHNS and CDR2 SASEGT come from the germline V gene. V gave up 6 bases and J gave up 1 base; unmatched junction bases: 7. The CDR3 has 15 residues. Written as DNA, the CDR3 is TGTGCCAGCAGAATCCGGGACAGGGTATCCTACGAGCAGTACTTC. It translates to CASRIRDRVSYEQYF.

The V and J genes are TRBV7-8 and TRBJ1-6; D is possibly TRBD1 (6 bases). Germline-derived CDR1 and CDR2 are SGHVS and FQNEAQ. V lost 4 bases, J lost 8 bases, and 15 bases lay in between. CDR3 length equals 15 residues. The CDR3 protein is CASSSQGGGHSPLHF. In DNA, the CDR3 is TGTGCCAGCAGCTCCCAGGGAGGGGGGCATTCACCCCTCCACTTT.

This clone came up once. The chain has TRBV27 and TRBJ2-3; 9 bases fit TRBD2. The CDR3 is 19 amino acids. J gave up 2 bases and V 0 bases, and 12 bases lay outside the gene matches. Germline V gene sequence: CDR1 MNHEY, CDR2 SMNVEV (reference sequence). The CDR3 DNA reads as TGTGCCAGCAGTTTATCAATGAGGGTGGCGGGGGGGATCACAGATACGCAGTATTTT. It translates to CASSLSMRVAGGITDTQYF.

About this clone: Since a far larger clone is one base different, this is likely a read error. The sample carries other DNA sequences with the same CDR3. Here the CDR3 reads CASSQDTIGTGAPRGYTF. The CDR3, as DNA: TGCGCCAGCAGCCAAGATACCATCGGGACAGGGGCCCCACGCGGCTACACCTTC. The genes are TRBV4-3 and TRBJ1-2, with 10 bases identical to TRBD1. The germline V gene has CDR1 LGHNA and CDR2 YSLEER. The CDR3 consists of 18 residues. V dropped 0 bases and J dropped 8; count of bases not matched to a gene: 15.

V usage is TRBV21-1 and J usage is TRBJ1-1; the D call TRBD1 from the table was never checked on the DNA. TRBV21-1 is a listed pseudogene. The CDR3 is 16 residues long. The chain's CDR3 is CASTTGAVGWNTEAFF. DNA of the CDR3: TGTGCCAGCACGACAGGGGCAGTCGGTTGGAACACTGAAGCTTTCTTT.

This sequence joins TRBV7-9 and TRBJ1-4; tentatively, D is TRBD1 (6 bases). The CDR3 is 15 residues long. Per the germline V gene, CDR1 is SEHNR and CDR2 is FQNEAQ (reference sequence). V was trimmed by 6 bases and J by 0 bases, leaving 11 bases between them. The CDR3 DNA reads TGTGCCAGCAGTGAGGGGGAGACAACTAATGAAAAACTGTTTTTT. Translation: CASSEGETTNEKLFF.

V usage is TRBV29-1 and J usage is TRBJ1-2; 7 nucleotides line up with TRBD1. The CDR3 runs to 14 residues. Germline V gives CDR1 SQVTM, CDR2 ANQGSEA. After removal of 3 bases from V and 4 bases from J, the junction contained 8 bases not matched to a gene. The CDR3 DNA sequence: TGCAGCGTTGAGGTTAGCACAGGGGTCTATGGCTACACCTTC. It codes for CSVEVSTGVYGYTF.

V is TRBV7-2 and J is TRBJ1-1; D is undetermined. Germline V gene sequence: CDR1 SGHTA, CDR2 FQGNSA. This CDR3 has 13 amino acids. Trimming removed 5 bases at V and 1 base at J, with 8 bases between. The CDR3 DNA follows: TGTGCCAGCAGCGCCGAAGGGAACACTGAAGCTTTCTTT. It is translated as CASSAEGNTEAFF.

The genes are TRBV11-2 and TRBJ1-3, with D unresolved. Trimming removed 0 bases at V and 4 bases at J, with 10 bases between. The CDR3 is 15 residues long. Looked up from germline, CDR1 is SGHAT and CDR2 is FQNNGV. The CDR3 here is CASSLDRAGGNTIYF. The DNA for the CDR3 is TGTGCCAGCAGCTTAGATCGGGCAGGAGGAAACACCATATATTTT.

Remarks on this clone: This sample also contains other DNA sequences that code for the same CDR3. The CDR3 here is CASSVYNEQFF. CDR3 nucleotides: TGTGCCAGCAGCGTATACAATGAGCAGTTCTTC. The chain carries TRBV5-6 and TRBJ2-1; D ambiguous. V was cut by 4 bases and J by 4 bases, with 3 bases left in between. The CDR3 sequence is 11 residues long. Germline-derived CDR1 and CDR2 are SGHDT and YYEEEE.

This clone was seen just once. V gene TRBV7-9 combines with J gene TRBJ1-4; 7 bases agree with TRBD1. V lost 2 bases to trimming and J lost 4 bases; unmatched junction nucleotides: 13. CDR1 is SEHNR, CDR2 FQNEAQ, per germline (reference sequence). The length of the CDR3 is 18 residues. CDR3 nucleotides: TGTGCCAGCAGCTTACCGCTCGGTTCGGGACAGCTTAATGAAAAACTGTTTTTT. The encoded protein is CASSLPLGSGQLNEKLFF.